This T cell receptor (beta chain) was identified in a study of blood T cell repertoires in COVID-19. Per the original data handling: Amplified reference gene primers provided the basis for estimating nucleated cell counts. TCRdb's table, derived via immunoSEQ multiplex PCR, lists solely in-frame clones and lacks some. V, J and clone size were drawn from that table, and D and trimming were deduced from the DNA. The data show around 440,000 clones, about 87% seen once. Losses at the gene ends were 7 bases for V and 7 bases for J; bases not matched to a gene: 8. The CDR3 has 12 residues. Germline-derived CDR1 and CDR2 are SQVTM and ANQGSEA.

The chain is built from TRBV29-1 and TRBJ1-1, with 8 bases fitting TRBD1. This sequence was found in a woman aged 50 to 60 with COVID-19, enrolled during active disease. Sequencing was carried out using peripheral blood. The CDR3 DNA sequence: TGCAGCGGTGGACAGGGAGGAGGTGAAGCTTTCTTT. Its translation: CSGGQGGGEAFF.